This T cell receptor (beta chain) was captured in a study of blood T cells in healthy people across ages. Sample-barcoded 5' priming and a J-beta primer mix drove a second PCR of about 7 to 12 cycles. TCRdb reanalysed the 5' RACE reads using MiXCR and keeps one entry per CDR3 protein. The table has approximately 780,000 distinct CDR3 sequences, roughly 26% seen once. Trimming cost V 4 bases and J 4 bases, with 13 bases left between them. Germline assignment: CDR1 MNHEY and CDR2 SMNVEV (reference sequence). The CDR3 contains 14 residues. This sample was also put to use in a study of T cells of mothers and their children. This second study says: The M1S primer of the second PCR added sample barcodes and 2-4 random nucleotides.

The chain has TRBV27 and TRBJ1-1; the D gene is possibly TRBD1 (5 bases). Sequencing was carried out using blood. This receptor was identified in a boy aged 5-17 years in good health. The chain's CDR3 is CASSSSRVSTEAFF. CDR3 DNA: TGTGCCAGCAGTTCGTCCAGGGTTAGCACTGAAGCTTTCTTT.